Listed here is a single TCR beta chain. The CDR3 has 16 amino acids. The V and J ends lost 6 bases and 2 bases, in that order; junction bases with no gene match: 10. The germline gives CDR1 LGHNT, CDR2 FRNRAP. The data originate from a study of blood T cell repertoires in COVID-19. Sequencing was performed with immunoSEQ multiplex PCR; in TCRdb, only in-frame clones are kept and a portion is missing. The sample contains tens of thousands of clones, 82% of which appear only once. The chain combines TRBV12-5 with TRBJ2-1; 7 nucleotides agree with TRBD2. This clonotype was sampled from a woman aged 80 or over with acute or convalescent COVID-19. The sequencing sample was made of peripheral blood. The CDR3 DNA sequence: TGTGCTAGTGGGTCCACTAGCGCGGGGGCCTACAATGAGCAGTTCTTC. It specifies CASGSTSAGAYNEQFF. Combining the CDR3 with reference TRBV12-5 and TRBJ2-1 gives the whole variable domain DARVTQTPRHKVTEMGQEVTMRCQPILGHNTVFWYRQTMMQGLELLAYFRNRAPLDDSGMPKDRFSAEMPDATLATLKIQPSEPRDSAVYFCASGSTSAGAYNEQFFGPGTRLTVL.